These 27 T cell receptor beta chains share one sample of origin, sequenced in a study of blood T cell repertoires in COVID-19. Only in-frame clones appear in the TCRdb table, and some are missing; sequencing was by immunoSEQ multiplex PCR. The sample records under 350,000 clones, 85% to 90% being singletons. The sample consisted of PBMCs or T cells enriched from blood (not recorded which). Receptors originate from a man aged 30 to 45 who had recovered from COVID-19.

The chain combines TRBV3-1 (or the pseudogene TRBV3-2) with TRBJ2-2; unclear D gene. CDR1 is LGHDT, CDR2 YNNKEL, per germline (reference sequence). Trimming left V 1 base short and J 7 bases short, with 10 bases between. This CDR3 region has 14 residues. The CDR3 is CASSQVEQSGELFF. DNA of the CDR3: TGTGCCAGCAGCCAAGTTGAACAGAGCGGGGAGCTGTTTTTT.

This clone was recorded once. The genes are TRBV29-1 and TRBJ2-2, with unresolved D. The CDR3 is 14 amino acids. The germline CDR1 and CDR2 sequences are SQVTM and ANQGSEA. V was shortened by 7 bases and J by 6 bases, with 18 bases between the two germline ends. In nucleotides, the CDR3 is TGCAGCGCCAAGACAACAACCTTTCCCGGGGAGCTGTTTTTT. This sequence encodes CSAKTTTFPGELFF.

The chain recombines TRBV19 with TRBJ2-7; 8 nucleotides align to TRBD1. V trimming: 5 bases; J trimming: 3 bases; junction bases outside the gene matches: 6. This CDR3 has 14 residues. Germline-derived CDR1 and CDR2 are LNHDA and SQIVND (reference sequence). This CDR3 reads CASSARTGSYEQYF. The CDR3 nucleotides are TGTGCCAGTAGTGCCCGGACAGGGAGCTACGAGCAGTACTTC.

This clone is categorized as medium-sized (0.01 to 0.1%). This sample also contains other DNA sequences that code for the same CDR3. The chain employs TRBV6-5 and TRBJ2-7; 7 nucleotides line up with TRBD1. This CDR3 comprises 13 residues. After removal of 8 bases from V and 3 bases from J, the junction contained 7 bases not matched to a gene. The germline CDR1 and CDR2 sequences are MNHEY and SVGAGI. This chain's CDR3 is CASRLRDSYEQYF. DNA of the CDR3: TGTGCCAGCCGATTACGGGACAGCTACGAGCAGTACTTC.

V gene TRBV7-6 combines with J gene TRBJ1-3; the D gene is possibly TRBD1 (5 bases). The V end lost 4 bases, the J end lost 4 bases, and 11 bases lay between the germline ends. The CDR3 contains 14 residues. The germline gives CDR1 SGHVS, CDR2 FNYEAQ. CDR3 residues: CASSSGGTGNTIYF. The CDR3 coding sequence is TGTGCCAGCAGCTCGGGGGGAACCGGAAACACCATATATTTT.

The chain couples TRBV19 to TRBJ2-1; perhaps TRBD1 as D (6 bases). The CDR3 is made up of 15 amino acids. CDR1 is LNHDA and CDR2 is SQIVND in the germline V gene (reference sequence). Trimming removed 7 bases from V and 4 bases from J, with 17 bases in between. The CDR3 sequence is CASTLASTGYNEQFF. Here the CDR3 DNA reads TGTGCCAGTACTTTAGCTTCAACAGGGTACAATGAGCAGTTCTTC.

V and J are TRBV2 and TRBJ1-3, with TRBD1 as a possible D gene (6 bases). Germline V gives CDR1 SNHLY, CDR2 FYNNEI. V was shortened by 7 bases and J by 4 bases, with 14 bases between the two germline ends. The CDR3 loop spans 14 amino acids. This chain's CDR3 is CASKVGATGNTIYF. DNA for the CDR3: TGTGCCAGCAAGGTGGGGGCGACGGGAAACACCATATATTTT.

DNA of the CDR3: TGTGCCAGCAGCACGACAGGGGAGATAGCCAAAAACATTCAGTACTTC. Translation: CASSTTGEIAKNIQYF. The chain recombines TRBV28 with TRBJ2-4, with 8 bases that match TRBD1. Germline loops: CDR1 MDHEN, CDR2 SYDVKM. Losses at the gene ends were 6 bases for V and 0 bases for J; bases not matched to a gene: 7. The CDR3 runs 16 residues.

The V gene is TRBV7-9, the J gene TRBJ2-2, with 9 nucleotides matching TRBD1. The CDR3 is made up of 16 amino acids. Unmatched junction bases numbered 13, after V lost 5 bases and J lost 9 bases. The germline V gene encodes CDR1 SEHNR and CDR2 FQNEAQ (reference sequence). CDR3 region: CASSRGRGTGHRELFF. CDR3 bases: TGTGCCAGCAGCCGAGGTCGGGGGACAGGGCACCGGGAGCTGTTTTTT. Supplemented by reference TRBV7-9 and TRBJ2-2, the full variable domain reads DTGVSQNPRHKITKRGQNVTFRCDPISEHNRLYWYRQTLGQGPEFLTYFQNEAQLEKSRLLSDRFSAERPKGSFSTLEIQRTEQGDSAMYLCASSRGRGTGHRELFFGEGSRLTVL.

This rearrangement joins TRBV7-8 to TRBJ1-4; no definite D call. The CDR3 consists of 15 residues. V lost 4 bases to trimming and J lost 8 bases, with 17 bases between them. Germline CDR1 and CDR2: SGHVS and FQNEAQ. The CDR3 spells CASSSLRGPSEKLFF. CDR3 in DNA: TGTGCCAGCAGCTCCCTCCGCGGGCCGTCAGAAAAACTGTTTTTT.

The genes are TRBV6-5 and TRBJ2-5, with 8 bases matching TRBD1. Germline-derived CDR1 and CDR2 are MNHEY and SVGAGI. V trimming: 3 bases; J trimming: 2 bases; junction bases outside the gene matches: 8. The CDR3 runs to 16 residues. The CDR3 coding sequence is TGTGCCAGCAGTTATAATGGACAGGGACGGCAAGAGACCCAGTACTTC. This translates into CASSYNGQGRQETQYF.

The gene calls are TRBV11-1 and TRBJ1-2, with unresolved D. Between the trimmed V and J ends, which lost 3 bases and 2 bases, there was a span of 7 bases. This CDR3 has 13 residues. CDR1 is SGHAT and CDR2 is FQDESV in the germline V gene (reference sequence). CDR3 in DNA: TGTGCCAGCAGCTTTACAGAAAACTATGGCTACACCTTC. Protein sequence: CASSFTENYGYTF.

The genes are TRBV29-1 and TRBJ1-2; a possible D gene is TRBD1 (6 bases). V lost 6 bases to trimming and J lost 2 bases, with 13 bases between them. CDR1 and CDR2 (germline): SQVTM, ANQGSEA. CDR3 length equals 13 residues. This CDR3 is CSVWGGRNYGYTF. The CDR3, as DNA: TGCAGCGTCTGGGGGGGGCGGAACTATGGCTACACCTTC.

The CDR3 sequence: CASSTSVYADSGANVLTF. The CDR3 nucleotides read TGTGCCAGTAGTACATCTGTCTACGCGGACTCTGGGGCCAACGTCCTGACTTTC. The chain combines TRBV19 with TRBJ2-6; no clear D gene. Germline V gene data show CDR1 as LNHDA and CDR2 as SQIVND (reference sequence). V gave up 4 bases and J gave up 0 bases, with 16 bases separating them. CDR3 length: 18 residues.

The chain couples TRBV2 to TRBJ2-7; weak D call: TRBD1 (6 bases). Per germline, CDR1 SNHLY and CDR2 FYNNEI. Trimming took off 6 bases at V and 6 bases at J, with 21 bases between the two ends. The CDR3 loop spans 15 amino acids. The CDR3 DNA is TGTGCCAGCAGCCTCCTGGACAGTTCACACACCGAGCAGTACTTC. Translation: CASSLLDSSHTEQYF.

The gene calls are TRBV5-1 and TRBJ1-1; D gene unclear. Trimming pared 0 bases from V and 1 base from J, leaving 7 bases between. The germline CDR1 and CDR2 sequences are SGHRS and YFSETQ. The CDR3 is 14 amino acids. The CDR3 region is CASSLGVSNTEAFF. Here the CDR3 DNA reads TGCGCCAGCAGCTTGGGCGTCTCGAACACTGAAGCTTTCTTT.

J is TRBJ2-1 and V is TRBV19; TRBD2 agrees at 8 bases. J lost 3 bases, V lost 1 base, and 8 bases had no gene match. Germline values: CDR1 LNHDA, CDR2 SQIVND (reference sequence). This CDR3 is built from 17 residues. In DNA form, the CDR3 reads TGTGCCAGTAGTATAGCGGGAGGGAACAGGCGCTACAATGAGCAGTTCTTC. Translated: CASSIAGGNRRYNEQFF.

The CDR3 nucleotides are TGCGCCAGCAGCTTTGGGGACAGATATTCCTACAATGAGCAGTTCTTC. It encodes CASSFGDRYSYNEQFF. This rearrangement joins TRBV5-1 to TRBJ2-1, with 7 bases matching TRBD1. The CDR3 spans 16 residues. After removal of 2 bases from V and 1 base from J, the junction contained 6 bases not matched to a gene. CDR1 is SGHRS and CDR2 is YFSETQ in the germline V gene.

This clone was observed a handful of times. The rearrangement uses TRBV6-5 and TRBJ2-7; 8 bases agree with TRBD1. The CDR3 covers 15 residues. V lost 6 bases to trimming and J lost 1 base; unmatched junction nucleotides: 8. CDR1 and CDR2 from the germline V gene are MNHEY and SVGAGI. The CDR3 here is CASRTGTGQSYEQYF. The CDR3 nucleotides are TGTGCCAGCAGGACCGGGACAGGACAATCCTACGAGCAGTACTTC.

The J gene is TRBJ2-7, the V gene TRBV4-2; possibly TRBD1 for D (6 bases). The length of the CDR3 is 18 residues. Germline V gene sequence: CDR1 LGHNA, CDR2 YNFKEQ. V was trimmed by 0 bases and J by 3 bases, leaving 21 bases between them. The CDR3 here is CASSQEEKGGNSFYEQYF. Here the CDR3 DNA reads TGTGCCAGCAGCCAAGAGGAAAAAGGGGGTAACTCATTCTACGAGCAGTACTTC.

The gene calls are TRBV9 and TRBJ2-5, with D maybe TRBD1 (6 bases). CDR1 is SGDLS, CDR2 YYNGEE, per germline. The CDR3 sequence is 16 residues long. V shed 4 bases and J shed 4 bases, with 20 bases lying between them. CDR3 nucleotide sequence: TGTGCCAGCAGCCCCAGGGGTGGAGTTCCTGCAGAGACCCAGTACTTC. Encoded protein: CASSPRGGVPAETQYF.

The gene calls are TRBV18 and TRBJ2-7, with 9 bases matching TRBD1. CDR3 length equals 16 residues. After removal of 0 bases from V and 6 bases from J, the junction contained 9 bases not matched to a gene. Germline V CDR1 and CDR2: KGHSH, LQKENI. CDR3 nucleotide sequence: TGTGCCAGCTCACCACCGGGGACAGGGAGCAGGAGCGAGCAGTACTTC. Encoded protein: CASSPPGTGSRSEQYF.

The genes are TRBV6-1 and TRBJ2-3; D is possibly TRBD1 (5 bases). The germline V gene encodes CDR1 MNHNS and CDR2 SASEGT. This CDR3 is built from 16 residues. V lost 3 bases and J 3 bases, leaving 16 bases between the germline ends. The CDR3 DNA follows: TGTGCCAGCAGTGAGGGGCGTTGGGCTGGGACAGATACGCAGTATTTT. It is translated as CASSEGRWAGTDTQYF.

This clone was seen at least ten times. The rearrangement uses TRBV3-1 (or the pseudogene TRBV3-2) and TRBJ1-6, with D maybe TRBD1 (5 bases). Germline V gene data show CDR1 as LGHDT and CDR2 as YNNKEL (reference sequence). Trimming left V 5 bases short and J 3 bases short, with 11 bases between. This CDR3 has 15 residues. CDR3 residues: CASSTDSLYNSPLHF. CDR3 nucleotide sequence: TGTGCCAGCAGCACCGACAGCCTCTATAATTCACCCCTCCACTTT.

The genes are TRBV5-1 and TRBJ2-7; TRBD2 is a possible D gene (5 bases). CDR1 is SGHRS, CDR2 YFSETQ, per germline. The V end was cut by 4 bases, the J end by 4 bases, with 12 bases between. There are 13 residues in the CDR3. The CDR3 loop reads CASSDGVTYEQYF. Written as DNA, the CDR3 is TGCGCCAGCAGCGACGGGGTGACATACGAGCAGTACTTC.

V and J are TRBV19 and TRBJ2-2, with a weak D call TRBD2 (5 bases). CDR3 length equals 13 residues. Trimming shortened V by 5 bases and J by 3 bases, and 7 bases separated the two germline ends. Germline CDR1 LNHDA, CDR2 SQIVND (reference sequence). DNA of the CDR3: TGTGCCAGTAGTGTGGGAGACACCGGGGAGCTGTTTTTT. Translated: CASSVGDTGELFF. Full variable domain (missing parts from reference TRBV19 and TRBJ2-2): DGGITQSPKYLFRKEGQNVTLSCEQNLNHDAMYWYRQDPGQGLRLIYYSQIVNDFQKGDIAEGYSVSREKKESFPLTVTSAQKNPTAFYLCASSVGDTGELFFGEGSRLTVL.

The V gene is TRBV14, the J gene TRBJ1-6; D unclear. Germline V lookup: CDR1 SGHDN, CDR2 FVKESK. Trimming cost V 0 bases and J 10 bases, with 13 bases left between them. This CDR3 has 15 residues. CDR3 DNA: TGTGCCAGCAGCCAAGACGTGGGCTTCGAATCACCCCTCCACTTT. Translated, it gives CASSQDVGFESPLHF.